The clone carrying this T cell receptor (beta chain) was seen ten or more times. What it binds is not known. Any patient presenting with uncontrolled infection, other autoimmune disease, pregnancy or lactation was left out. RNA transcripts provided the source from which TCR beta CDR3 regions were amplified. HTBI primers drove first-round RT-PCR of the TCR CDR3. TCRdb processed the multiplex PCR reads anew with MiXCR; each CDR3 protein has one entry. There are some 350,000 distinct CDR3 sequences in the sample; roughly an eighth occur only once, and approximately 35% lies in the top ten. The source of the sample is a study of T cells in Graves' hyperthyroidism and ophthalmopathy. The study, taken as a whole, reports: A model built on 13 V-J features separated ophthalmopathy from stable hyperthyroidism.

The germline V and J ends were trimmed by 5 bases and 0 bases, with 15 bases remaining between them. CDR1 is LNHDA, CDR2 SQIVND, per germline (reference sequence). This CDR3 contains 16 residues. The rearrangement uses TRBV19 and TRBJ2-3; possible D gene TRBD2, 6 bases. The receptor's source is a woman aged 40 to 50 with Graves' ophthalmopathy. Sequenced sample: blood. Here the CDR3 DNA reads TGTGCCAGTAGTTGGGGACTCGGAACTAGCACAGATACGCAGTATTTT. Amino acid sequence: CASSWGLGTSTDTQYF. Supplemented by reference TRBV19 and TRBJ2-3, the full variable domain reads DGGITQSPKYLFRKEGQNVTLSCEQNLNHDAMYWYRQDPGQGLRLIYYSQIVNDFQKGDIAEGYSVSREKKESFPLTVTSAQKNPTAFYLCASSWGLGTSTDTQYFGPGTRLTVL.